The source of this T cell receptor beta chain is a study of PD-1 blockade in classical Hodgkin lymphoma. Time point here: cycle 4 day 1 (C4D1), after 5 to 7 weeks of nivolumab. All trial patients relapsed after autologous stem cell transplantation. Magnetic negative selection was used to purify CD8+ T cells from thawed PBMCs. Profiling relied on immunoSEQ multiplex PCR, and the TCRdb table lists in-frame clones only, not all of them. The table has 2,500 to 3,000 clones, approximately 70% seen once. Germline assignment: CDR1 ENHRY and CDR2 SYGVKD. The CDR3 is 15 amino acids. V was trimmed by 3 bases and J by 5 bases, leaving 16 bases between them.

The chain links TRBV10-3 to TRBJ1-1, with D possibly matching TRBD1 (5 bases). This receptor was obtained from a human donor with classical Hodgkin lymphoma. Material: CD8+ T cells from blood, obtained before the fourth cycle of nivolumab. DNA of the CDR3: TGTGCCATCAGTGACAGGGAGTCCATGAGGACTGAAGCTTTCTTT. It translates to CAISDRESMRTEAFF.